Each of the 15 T cell receptor beta chains below was sequenced from the same sample in a study of cytomegalovirus exposure and HLA in healthy donors. Primers for the PCR totalled 60 Vbeta and 13 Jbeta. This table comes from immunoSEQ multiplex PCR, and its TCRdb copy is limited to in-frame clones, with some not included. The sample carries roughly 220,000 clones, around 75% recorded once. Specimen: PBMCs. Receptors originate from a woman aged 30 to 39 in good health and CMV-seronegative.

This clone turned up a few times. Here the CDR3 reads CASSKELFEAFF. The CDR3 nucleotides read TGTGCCAGCAGCAAGGAGCTATTTGAAGCTTTCTTT. The V and J genes are TRBV21-1 and TRBJ1-1. TRBV21-1 is flagged as a pseudogene. The CDR3 sequence is 12 residues long.

The chain combines TRBV5-4 with TRBJ1-1; 10 positions match TRBD1. This CDR3 is 16 amino acids long. Germline V gene sequence: CDR1 SGHNT, CDR2 YYREEE (reference sequence). Trimming cost V 4 bases and J 1 base; bases outside gene matches: 7. For the CDR3, the DNA is TGTGCCAGCAGCCGGGGACAGGGGAAGAGGAACACTGAAGCTTTCTTT. Amino acids: CASSRGQGKRNTEAFF.

There are a few counts of this clone. The V call is TRBV4-1, the J call TRBJ2-7; tentative D call: TRBD2 (6 bases). Germline V gene lookup returns CDR1 MGHRA and CDR2 YSYEKL. V was shortened by 2 bases and J by 4 bases, with 15 bases between the two germline ends. This CDR3 spans 15 amino acids. CDR3 sequence (DNA): TGCGCCAGCAGCCAATCGGGACTCGCCTTTTACGAGCAGTACTTC. Protein: CASSQSGLAFYEQYF.

The chain carries TRBV2 and TRBJ1-2; unclear D gene. Trimming left V 9 bases short and J 1 base short, with 9 bases between. This CDR3 has 12 amino acids. Germline CDR1 is SNHLY and CDR2 is FYNNEI. This CDR3 is CARGLNNYGYTF. The CDR3 nucleotides are TGTGCCAGAGGACTGAATAACTATGGCTACACCTTC.

This sequence joins TRBV6-4 and TRBJ2-1; 10 nucleotides match TRBD2. V trimming: 6 bases; J trimming: 3 bases; junction bases outside the gene matches: 5. Looked up from germline, CDR1 is MRHNA and CDR2 is SNTAGT. The CDR3 consists of 15 residues. The CDR3 DNA follows: TGTGCCAGCAGCTCGAGCGGGGGGGTCTACAATGAGCAGTTCTTC. It encodes CASSSSGGVYNEQFF.

The chain recombines TRBV5-6 with TRBJ2-4, with D maybe TRBD2 (5 bases). Germline V CDR1 and CDR2: SGHDT, YYEEEE. This CDR3 has 16 amino acids. Between the trimmed V and J ends, which lost 3 bases and 2 bases, there was a span of 15 bases. CDR3 sequence (DNA): TGTGCCAGCAGCTCGACTAATTCCCGCCCCAAAAACATTCAGTACTTC. This gives the protein CASSSTNSRPKNIQYF.

As concerns this clone: Germline is not matched at one junction end, which may reflect a read error. The V gene is TRBV7-9, the J gene TRBJ2-1, with D possibly TRBD1 on 5 matching bases. Germline V gene lookup returns CDR1 SEHNR and CDR2 FQNEAQ (reference sequence). This CDR3 region has 15 residues. The chain's CDR3 is CSSSFIRGNYNEQFF. In DNA form, the CDR3 reads TGTTCCAGCAGCTTTATAAGGGGAAACTACAATGAGCAGTTCTTC.

The rearrangement joins TRBV7-9 to TRBJ2-7; weak D call: TRBD2 (5 bases). The CDR3 extends over 15 amino acids. V lost 5 bases and J 4 bases, leaving 18 bases between the germline ends. CDR1 is SEHNR and CDR2 is FQNEAQ in the germline V gene (reference sequence). CDR3 in amino acids: CASSHASEEVYEQYF. The CDR3 DNA follows: TGTGCCAGCAGCCACGCTTCGGAGGAAGTATACGAGCAGTACTTC.

The CDR3: CSLLPGLAGGPPETQYF. CDR3 DNA sequence: TGCAGTCTCCTGCCGGGACTAGCGGGAGGCCCCCCAGAGACCCAGTACTTC. J is TRBJ2-5 and V is TRBV29-1, with 15 bases that match TRBD2. Germline CDR1 SQVTM, CDR2 ANQGSEA. This CDR3 is built from 17 residues.

This chain connects TRBV2 to TRBJ1-2; no reliable D call. The CDR3 totals 13 residues. The V and J ends lost 9 bases and 0 bases respectively, with 11 bases between them. Germline loops: CDR1 SNHLY, CDR2 FYNNEI. The CDR3 here is CASWASANYGYTF. The CDR3 nucleotides are TGTGCCAGTTGGGCGTCAGCTAACTATGGCTACACCTTC.

In this sample, this clone turned up a few times. Just one base apart from a much larger clone, this may be a read error. This likely comes from a read error, as the CDR3 has no conserved phenylalanine or tryptophan at its end. The chain links TRBV19 to TRBJ1-1, with 7 bases matching TRBD1. CDR1 is LNHDA and CDR2 is SQIVND in the germline V gene (reference sequence). The CDR3 totals 15 residues. V lost 7 bases to trimming and J lost 1 base; unmatched junction nucleotides: 9. In DNA, the CDR3 is TGTGCCAGTATCAAACAGGGGCGAACGAACACTGAAGCTTTCTTG. Amino acids: CASIKQGRTNTEAFL.

This clone has just a few counts. The chain is built from TRBV21-1 and TRBJ2-7; TRBD2 reflects the table's D call only, with no check against the DNA. TRBV21-1 corresponds to a pseudogene. The CDR3 is made up of 17 amino acids. The CDR3 nucleotides read TGTGCCAGCAGCAAAGCGGGACTAGCGGGAGGTAGCTACGAGCAGTACTTC. Translated, it gives CASSKAGLAGGSYEQYF.

This clone showed up just a few times. The chain couples TRBV11-2 to TRBJ2-3; tentatively, D is TRBD1 (6 bases). Germline values: CDR1 SGHAT, CDR2 FQNNGV. This CDR3 has 16 residues. V was clipped by 2 bases and J by 1 base, with 13 bases between them. The DNA for the CDR3 is TGTGCCAGCAGCTTACCAAGGACAGTCCGCACAGATACGCAGTATTTT. Translating gives CASSLPRTVRTDTQYF.

The chain is built from TRBV5-5 and TRBJ2-5; 7 positions agree with TRBD1. The V segment lost 2 bases and the J segment 2 bases; nucleotides outside the gene matches: 12. CDR1 is SGHKS, CDR2 YYEKEE, per germline (reference sequence). This CDR3 contains 17 residues. The CDR3 bases are TGTGCCAGCAGCTTCCGGGACAGCTTAAATCGGCAAGAGACCCAGTACTTC. It encodes CASSFRDSLNRQETQYF.

The chain carries TRBV11-2 and TRBJ1-1, with no clear D. The CDR3 consists of 13 residues. The V end was cut by 5 bases, the J end by 10 bases, with 17 bases between. Germline CDR1 is SGHAT and CDR2 is FQNNGV. The CDR3 nucleotides read TGTGCCAGCAGCCCAGATCCTTCGGGGAGAGCTTTCTTT. Amino acids: CASSPDPSGRAFF.